This T cell receptor (beta chain) was identified during a study of blood T cell repertoires in COVID-19. Overall study context: The United States, Italy and Spain provided the acute and convalescent COVID-19 samples. T cells, B-cell-depleted T cells, or PBMCs supplied cDNA or gDNA.

In the authors' workflow: Using reference gene primer amplification, nucleated cell counts were estimated. Sequenced by immunoSEQ multiplex PCR; TCRdb stores in-frame clones only, minus some. V, J and clone size are those of that table, while D and trimming were read from the DNA. The data hold about 190,000 clones, with roughly 86% observed a single time. The V and J ends lost 4 bases and 4 bases respectively, with 14 bases between them. This CDR3 has 14 residues. CDR1 is SGHNT and CDR2 is YYREEE in the germline V gene (reference sequence). V and J are TRBV5-4 and TRBJ1-2, with a tentative D call TRBD1 (5 bases). Material: peripheral blood. The sequence was obtained from a man between 18 and 29 years old with active or convalescent COVID-19. In DNA form, the CDR3 reads TGTGCCAGCAGCCCCACGGGCCAGGGCTATGGCTACACCTTC. Protein sequence: CASSPTGQGYGYTF.